This TCR beta chain was profiled in a study of human thymus T cells. Points from the study as a whole: Thymic and blood repertoires appeared to show biased V and J gene usage. Overlap was high between thymic repertoires from unrelated individuals, as reported in related research.

As regards this clone: Its target is not known.

The study used thymus tissue resected during corrective heart surgery. It was healthy Finnish infants having corrective surgery for congenital heart defects who were the donors. Germline CDR1 and CDR2: SQVTM and ANQGSEA. V was pared by 5 bases and J by 2 bases, with 3 bases between. The CDR3 spans 10 residues. Here immunoSEQ multiplex PCR was the method, and the copy in TCRdb shows in-frame clones only, minus some. This repertoire shows some 130,000 clones, about 95% found once; its top ten account for around 0.025%. The receptor comes from a boy younger than two with a congenital heart defect but otherwise immunologically healthy. Source material: thymus tissue. The rearrangement uses TRBV29-1 and TRBJ2-5; D ambiguous. CDR3 DNA sequence: TGCAGCGTTTGGCAAGAGACCCAGTACTTC. This codes for CSVWQETQYF.